The 22 T cell receptor beta chains below all came from one sample that was sequenced in a study of cytomegalovirus exposure and HLA in healthy donors. The PCR ran on 60 Vbeta and 13 Jbeta primers. Libraries were prepared by immunoSEQ multiplex PCR; TCRdb keeps only in-frame clonotypes and omits some of them. The sample lists some 210,000 clones, about 72% occurring once. Sequencing was carried out using PBMCs. The receptors here all came from a male donor in good health and CMV-seronegative.

The V gene is TRBV30, the J gene TRBJ2-1, with 8 nucleotides matching TRBD2. V gave up 0 bases and J gave up 0 bases; unmatched junction bases: 4. Germline CDR1 and CDR2: GTSNPN and SVGIG (reference sequence). CDR3 length: 16 residues. In nucleotides, the CDR3 is TGTGCCTGGAGTGTACGCCTAGCGGGCTCCTACAATGAGCAGTTCTTC. It specifies CAWSVRLAGSYNEQFF.

The chain uses TRBV9 and TRBJ2-7, with 8 bases lining up with TRBD1. Germline V gene sequence: CDR1 SGDLS, CDR2 YYNGEE. CDR3 length: 15 residues. V gave up 3 bases and J gave up 0 bases; unmatched junction bases: 5. DNA for the CDR3: TGTGCCAGCAGCGCGGGACAGGCCAACTCCTACGAGCAGTACTTC. Translating it yields CASSAGQANSYEQYF. Based on the CDR3 plus reference TRBV9 and TRBJ2-7, the full variable domain is DSGVTQTPKHLITATGQRVTLRCSPRSGDLSVYWYQQSLDQGLQFLIQYYNGEERAKGNILERFSAQQFPDLHSELNLSSLELGDSALYFCASSAGQANSYEQYFGPGTRLTVT.

The V call is TRBV7-8, the J call TRBJ2-1; 9 nucleotides align to TRBD2. Losses at the gene ends were 1 base for V and 0 bases for J; bases not matched to a gene: 4. Germline lookup yields CDR1 SGHVS and CDR2 FQNEAQ. The CDR3 sequence is 17 residues long. CDR3 protein: CASSLEIAGDSYNEQFF. Here the CDR3 DNA reads TGTGCCAGCAGCTTAGAGATAGCGGGAGACTCCTACAATGAGCAGTTCTTC.

This rearrangement joins TRBV19 to TRBJ2-7; TRBD1 agrees at 8 bases. The length of the CDR3 is 14 residues. The trim removed 5 bases at V and 3 bases at J, leaving 6 bases unmatched. In germline, CDR1 is LNHDA, CDR2 SQIVND (reference sequence). CDR3 residues: CASSPWTGSYEQYF. CDR3 in DNA: TGTGCCAGTAGTCCCTGGACAGGGAGCTACGAGCAGTACTTC. Full variable domain (rest looked up from reference TRBV19 and TRBJ2-7): DGGITQSPKYLFRKEGQNVTLSCEQNLNHDAMYWYRQDPGQGLRLIYYSQIVNDFQKGDIAEGYSVSREKKESFPLTVTSAQKNPTAFYLCASSPWTGSYEQYFGPGTRLTVT.

This clone has only one observation. V and J are TRBV5-6 and TRBJ2-3; TRBD2 aligns across 14 bases. Unmatched junction bases numbered 6, after V lost 2 bases and J lost 4 bases. CDR3 size: 17 residues. Germline lookup yields CDR1 SGHDT and CDR2 YYEEEE. CDR3: CASSFGLAGGGADTQYF. The CDR3 DNA sequence: TGTGCCAGCAGCTTTGGACTAGCGGGAGGTGGTGCAGATACGCAGTATTTT.

The chain recombines TRBV2 with TRBJ2-7; possible D gene TRBD1, 5 bases. The germline V gene encodes CDR1 SNHLY and CDR2 FYNNEI. The CDR3 is made up of 14 amino acids. V dropped 7 bases and J dropped 0 bases, with 13 bases sitting between them. CDR3 in amino acids: CASTPEGVSYEQYF. The CDR3 bases are TGTGCCAGCACCCCAGAAGGGGTCTCCTACGAGCAGTACTTC.

The chain links TRBV27 to TRBJ1-1; D gene unclear. Germline-derived CDR1 and CDR2 are MNHEY and SMNVEV (reference sequence). Trimming took 3 bases from V and 1 from J, leaving 21 bases between them. The CDR3 length is 18 residues. The CDR3 DNA follows: TGTGCCAGCAGTTTGATCGCAGGTTTGTCTCGACGGAACACTGAAGCTTTCTTT. Its protein is CASSLIAGLSRRNTEAFF.

This rearrangement joins TRBV7-3 to TRBJ2-1; the match to TRBD2 covers 7 bases. Germline V gene sequence: CDR1 SGHTA, CDR2 FQGTGA. The V segment lost 5 bases and the J segment 6 bases; nucleotides outside the gene matches: 13. This CDR3 spans 16 amino acids. The CDR3 here is CASSPSRGGSSNEQFF. CDR3 coding DNA: TGTGCCAGCAGCCCTTCCCGCGGGGGATCTTCCAATGAGCAGTTCTTC.

The CDR3 region is CSVERTGNEQFF. The CDR3 region has the DNA TGCAGCGTTGAACGGACGGGGAATGAGCAGTTCTTC. The chain uses TRBV29-1 and TRBJ2-1; TRBD2 might be the D (5 bases). CDR1 is SQVTM, CDR2 ANQGSEA, per germline. V lost 2 bases to trimming and J lost 7 bases, with 9 bases between them. The CDR3 runs 12 residues.

This chain connects TRBV15 to TRBJ2-5; D might be TRBD2 (6 bases). Germline V CDR1 and CDR2: LNHNV, YYDKDF (reference sequence). The CDR3 spans 14 residues. Deletions cut 6 bases from V and 9 bases from J, with 20 bases between. CDR3 sequence reads: CATSTGRDGEAQYF. The CDR3 region has the DNA TGTGCCACCAGTACCGGGCGGGACGGTGAGGCCCAGTACTTC. Combining the CDR3 with reference TRBV15 and TRBJ2-5 gives the whole variable domain DAMVIQNPRYQVTQFGKPVTLSCSQTLNHNVMYWYQQKSSQAPKLLFHYYDKDFNNEADTPDNFQSRRPNTSFCFLDIRSPGLGDTAMYLCATSTGRDGEAQYFGPGTRLLVL.

This chain connects TRBV19 to TRBJ2-2, with 7 nucleotides matching TRBD2. The CDR3 totals 15 residues. Germline V gives CDR1 LNHDA, CDR2 SQIVND (reference sequence). V gave up 3 bases and J gave up 6 bases; unmatched junction bases: 7. DNA for the CDR3: TGTGCCAGTAGTATTGGACTAGTGTTATCCGGGGAGCTGTTTTTT. Translation: CASSIGLVLSGELFF.

The chain links TRBV2 to TRBJ2-6; tentatively, D is TRBD1 (5 bases). The CDR3 length is 15 residues. CDR1 is SNHLY, CDR2 FYNNEI, per germline. Trimming took 9 bases from V and 3 from J, leaving 15 bases between them. This CDR3 reads CASRFHQGGANVLTF. In DNA, the CDR3 is TGTGCCAGTCGGTTCCACCAGGGTGGGGCCAACGTCCTGACTTTC.

The chain has TRBV30 and TRBJ2-3, with D possibly matching TRBD1 (6 bases). CDR1 and CDR2 from the germline V gene are GTSNPN and SVGIG (reference sequence). The CDR3 totals 15 residues. Deletions cut 6 bases from V and 2 bases from J, with 18 bases between. CDR3: CACGRGRGLTDTQYF. CDR3 DNA: TGTGCCTGCGGAAGGGGCAGGGGCCTCACAGATACGCAGTATTTT.

This clone appeared a single time. The chain links TRBV23-1 to TRBJ1-3, with 12 bases matching TRBD1. TRBV23-1 is reported as an ORF; its role is uncertain. Losses at the gene ends were 4 bases for V and 4 bases for J; bases not matched to a gene: 8. The CDR3 length is 17 residues. CDR3 DNA: TGCGCCAGCAGTCGGGGGGACAGGGGGCTATCCGGAAACACCATATATTTT. It specifies CASSRGDRGLSGNTIYF.

The rearrangement joins TRBV5-1 to TRBJ2-2; tentatively, D is TRBD1 (6 bases). CDR3 length: 14 amino acids. Trimming took 2 bases from V and 7 from J, leaving 12 bases between them. Per germline, CDR1 SGHRS and CDR2 YFSETQ. The CDR3 region is CASSFLQGHGELFF. The CDR3 bases are TGCGCCAGCAGCTTTCTACAGGGTCACGGGGAGCTGTTTTTT. Full variable domain (remainder filled in from reference TRBV5-1 and TRBJ2-2): KAGVTQTPRYLIKTRGQQVTLSCSPISGHRSVSWYQQTPGQGLQFLFEYFSETQRNKGNFPGRFSGRQFSNSRSEMNVSTLELGDSALYLCASSFLQGHGELFFGEGSRLTVL.

On this clone: Distinct nucleotide sequences in the sample also encode this CDR3. This sequence joins TRBV5-1 and TRBJ2-7, with D tentatively TRBD2 (6 bases). This CDR3 has 13 residues. V was trimmed by 0 bases and J by 4 bases, leaving 8 bases between them. Per the germline V gene, CDR1 is SGHRS and CDR2 is YFSETQ. The CDR3 here is CASSLAGVYEQYF. DNA of the CDR3: TGCGCCAGCAGCTTGGCGGGAGTTTACGAGCAGTACTTC.

The gene calls are TRBV11-2 and TRBJ2-5; 8 bases are shared with TRBD2. With 5 bases clipped from V and 6 bases from J, the junction kept 17 bases outside the gene matches. This CDR3 comprises 17 residues. Germline V gene lookup returns CDR1 SGHAT and CDR2 FQNNGV. The CDR3 DNA is TGTGCCAGCAGCCCCCATTCCGCGGGAGGAGGTGGGAAGACCCAGTACTTC. Encoded protein: CASSPHSAGGGGKTQYF.

The chain employs TRBV5-1 and TRBJ2-7, with TRBD2 matching 10 bases. Germline CDR1 is SGHRS and CDR2 is YFSETQ. With V trimmed by 0 bases and J by 0 bases, 9 bases remained unmatched. The CDR3 is 18 residues long. CDR3 DNA: TGCGCCAGCAGCTTGGTGGCTAGCGGGAGTTCGAGCTCCTACGAGCAGTACTTC. Translating it yields CASSLVASGSSSSYEQYF.

The J gene is TRBJ1-1, the V gene TRBV27; tentative D call: TRBD1 (5 bases). Trimming shortened V by 2 bases and J by 5 bases, and 15 bases separated the two germline ends. This CDR3 region has 15 residues. Germline loops: CDR1 MNHEY, CDR2 SMNVEV (reference sequence). The CDR3 nucleotides read TGTGCCAGCAGTTTAGGGTCATCGGGGGTTACTGAAGCTTTCTTT. Residues: CASSLGSSGVTEAFF.

The CDR3 region is CASSRGQMGSEQFF. The CDR3 bases are TGTGCCAGCAGTAGGGGTCAGATGGGAAGTGAGCAGTTCTTC. The rearrangement joins TRBV6-4 to TRBJ2-1; D is possibly TRBD1 (5 bases). CDR1 and CDR2 (germline): MRHNA, SNTAGT. V gave up 5 bases and J gave up 9 bases, with 17 bases separating them. This CDR3 is built from 14 residues.

The CDR3 DNA reads TGTGCCACCAGCAGGGACAGGGGGGGAACTGAAGCTTTCTTT. This codes for CATSRDRGGTEAFF. The rearrangement links TRBV15 to TRBJ1-1; TRBD1 matches at 10 bases. V lost 3 bases and J lost 5; bases outside the gene matches: 3. The germline CDR1 and CDR2 sequences are LNHNV and YYDKDF (reference sequence). This CDR3 contains 14 residues.

The rearrangement links TRBV7-2 to TRBJ2-1; the D gene is possibly TRBD2 (5 bases). Trimming took off 5 bases at V and 5 bases at J, with 16 bases between the two ends. The CDR3 is made up of 15 amino acids. CDR1 is SGHTA and CDR2 is FQGNSA in the germline V gene. The CDR3 coding sequence is TGTGCCAGCAGCCCCGGAGGTCGGGTTGACAATGAGCAGTTCTTC. This sequence encodes CASSPGGRVDNEQFF.